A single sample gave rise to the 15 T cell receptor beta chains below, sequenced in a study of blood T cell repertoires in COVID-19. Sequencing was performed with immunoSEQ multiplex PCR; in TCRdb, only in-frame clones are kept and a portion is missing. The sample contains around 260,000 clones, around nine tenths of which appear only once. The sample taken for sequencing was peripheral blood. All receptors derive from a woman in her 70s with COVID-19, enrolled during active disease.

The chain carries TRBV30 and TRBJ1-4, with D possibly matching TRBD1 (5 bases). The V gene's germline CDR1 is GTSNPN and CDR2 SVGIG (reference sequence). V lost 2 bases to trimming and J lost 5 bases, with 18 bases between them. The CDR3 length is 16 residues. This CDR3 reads CAWSPLQAGMNEKLFF. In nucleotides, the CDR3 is TGTGCCTGGAGTCCCTTACAGGCAGGGATGAATGAAAAACTGTTTTTT.

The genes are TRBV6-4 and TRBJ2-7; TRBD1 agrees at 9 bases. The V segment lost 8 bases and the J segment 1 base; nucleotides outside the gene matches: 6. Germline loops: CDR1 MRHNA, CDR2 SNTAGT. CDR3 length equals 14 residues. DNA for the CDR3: TGTGCCAGCTCGTCAGGACAGGGGTCCTACGAGCAGTACTTC. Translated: CASSSGQGSYEQYF.

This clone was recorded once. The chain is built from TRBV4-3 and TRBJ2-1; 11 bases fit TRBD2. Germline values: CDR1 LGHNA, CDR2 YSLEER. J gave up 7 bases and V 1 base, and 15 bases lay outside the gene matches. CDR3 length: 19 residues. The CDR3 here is CASSQVRLVAGGGLNEQFF. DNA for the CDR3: TGCGCCAGCAGCCAAGTTAGGCTGGTAGCGGGAGGGGGCTTAAATGAGCAGTTCTTC.

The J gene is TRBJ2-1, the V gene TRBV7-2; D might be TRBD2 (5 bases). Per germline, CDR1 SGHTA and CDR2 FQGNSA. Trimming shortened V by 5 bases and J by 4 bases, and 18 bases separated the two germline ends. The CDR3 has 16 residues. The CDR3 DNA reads TGTGCCAGCAGCCCCCCGGGGTCCACGATATACAATGAGCAGTTCTTC. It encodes CASSPPGSTIYNEQFF.

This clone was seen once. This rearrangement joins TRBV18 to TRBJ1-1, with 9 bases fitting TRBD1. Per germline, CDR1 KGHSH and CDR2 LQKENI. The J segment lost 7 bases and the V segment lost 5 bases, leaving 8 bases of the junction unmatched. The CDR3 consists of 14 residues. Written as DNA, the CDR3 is TGTGCCAGCTCATCACAGGGGGCTTTGGTTGAAGCTTTCTTT. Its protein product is CASSSQGALVEAFF.

CDR3 in DNA: TGTGCCAGCAGACGGGACAGGGAATCACCCCTCCACTTT. It yields the protein CASRRDRESPLHF. The chain uses TRBV27 and TRBJ1-6; 9 positions agree with TRBD1. The CDR3 loop spans 13 amino acids. Germline-derived CDR1 and CDR2 are MNHEY and SMNVEV (reference sequence). J lost 10 bases, V lost 6 bases, and 4 bases had no gene match.

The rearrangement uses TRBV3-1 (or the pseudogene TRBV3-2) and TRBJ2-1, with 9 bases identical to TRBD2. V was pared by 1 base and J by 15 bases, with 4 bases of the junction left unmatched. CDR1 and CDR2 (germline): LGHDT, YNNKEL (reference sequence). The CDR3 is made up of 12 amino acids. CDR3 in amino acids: CASSQASGTLFF. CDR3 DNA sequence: TGTGCCAGCAGCCAAGCTAGCGGGACCCTGTTCTTC.

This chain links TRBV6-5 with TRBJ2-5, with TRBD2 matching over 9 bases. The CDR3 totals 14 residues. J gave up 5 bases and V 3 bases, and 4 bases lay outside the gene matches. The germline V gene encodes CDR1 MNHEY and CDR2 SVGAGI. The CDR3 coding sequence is TGTGCCAGCAGTTATGTAGCGGGAGACGAGACCCAGTACTTC. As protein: CASSYVAGDETQYF.

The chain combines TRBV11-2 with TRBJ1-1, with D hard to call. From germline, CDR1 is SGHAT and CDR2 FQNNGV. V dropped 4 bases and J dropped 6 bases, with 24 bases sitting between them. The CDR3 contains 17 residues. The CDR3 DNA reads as TGTGCCAGCAGCTCAATATCGGGGTACCGTCGTATAGCTGAAGCTTTCTTT. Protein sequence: CASSSISGYRRIAEAFF.

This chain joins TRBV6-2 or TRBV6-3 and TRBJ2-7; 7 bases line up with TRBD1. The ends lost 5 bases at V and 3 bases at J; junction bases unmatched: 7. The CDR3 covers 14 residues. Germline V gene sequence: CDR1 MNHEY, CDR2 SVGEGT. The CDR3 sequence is CASSHDRDHYEQYF. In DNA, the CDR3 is TGTGCCAGCAGTCATGACAGGGACCACTACGAGCAGTACTTC.

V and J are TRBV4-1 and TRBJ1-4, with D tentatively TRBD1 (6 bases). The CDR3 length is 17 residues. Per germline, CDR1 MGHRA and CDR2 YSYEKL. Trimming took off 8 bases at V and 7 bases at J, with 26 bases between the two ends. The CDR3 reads CASASTIPQGRGEKLFF. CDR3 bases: TGCGCCAGCGCCAGCACTATCCCGCAGGGGAGAGGTGAAAAACTGTTTTTT.

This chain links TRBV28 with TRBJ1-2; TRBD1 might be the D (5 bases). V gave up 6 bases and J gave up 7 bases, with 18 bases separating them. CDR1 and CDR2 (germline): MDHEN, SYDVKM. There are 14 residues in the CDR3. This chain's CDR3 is CASSPPAGAGGYTF. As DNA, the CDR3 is TGTGCCAGCAGCCCTCCGGCTGGGGCCGGTGGCTACACCTTC.

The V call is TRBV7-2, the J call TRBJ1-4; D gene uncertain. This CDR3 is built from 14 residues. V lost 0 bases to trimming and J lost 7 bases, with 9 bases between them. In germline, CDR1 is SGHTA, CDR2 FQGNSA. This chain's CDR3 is CASSLATRSEKLFF. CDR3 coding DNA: TGTGCCAGCAGCTTAGCTACCCGTAGTGAAAAACTGTTTTTT. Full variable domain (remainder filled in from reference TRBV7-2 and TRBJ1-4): GAGVSQSPSNKVTEKGKDVELRCDPISGHTALYWYRQSLGQGLEFLIYFQGNSAPDKSGLPSDRFSAERTGGSVSTLTIQRTQQEDSAVYLCASSLATRSEKLFFGSGTQLSVL.

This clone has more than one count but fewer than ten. CDR3 bases: TGCGCCAGCAGCTTGGATAGGGGACAGGGGACGGGCTACACCTTC. Translated: CASSLDRGQGTGYTF. The rearrangement uses TRBV5-1 and TRBJ1-2, with TRBD1 identical over 10 bases. In germline, CDR1 is SGHRS, CDR2 YFSETQ. V was clipped by 0 bases and J by 8 bases; unmatched bases: 7. This CDR3 comprises 15 residues.

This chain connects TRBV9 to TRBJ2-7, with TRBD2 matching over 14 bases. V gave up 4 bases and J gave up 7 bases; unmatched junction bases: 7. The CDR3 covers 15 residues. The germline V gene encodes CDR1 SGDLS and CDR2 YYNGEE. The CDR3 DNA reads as TGTGCCAGCAGCCAGGGGACTAGCGGGAGTGGAGAGCAGTACTTC. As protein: CASSQGTSGSGEQYF.